These 9 T cell receptor beta chains originate from one sample sequenced in a study of blood T cell repertoires in COVID-19 (dated by TCRdb to between 2020 and 2021). The library was produced with the immunoSEQ multiplex PCR assay. TCRdb took over this immuneACCESS table, retaining in-frame rearrangements with V and J assigned. Such tables are incomplete; in checked studies, under half of the missing clones stem from an unresolved V gene, and the remainder is unexplained. The sample table shows a few hundred thousand clones, and approximately 86% are seen once. The top ten clonotypes cover over 2.5% of the sample. Material for sequencing was peripheral blood. These receptors all stem from a man aged 55 to 69 with acute or convalescent COVID-19.

The chain has TRBV20-1 and TRBJ2-5; 7 bases agree with TRBD1. The J segment lost 4 bases and the V segment lost 6 bases, leaving 2 bases of the junction unmatched. The germline V gene encodes CDR1 DFQATT and CDR2 SNEGSKA (reference sequence). CDR3 size: 11 residues. DNA of the CDR3: TGCAGTGCGTGGGACAGAGAGACCCAGTACTTC. It translates to CSAWDRETQYF.

CDR3 sequence: CASSLAELTGFLHEQYF. CDR3 nucleotide sequence: TGTGCCAGCAGCTTGGCGGAGTTGACAGGGTTTTTGCACGAGCAGTACTTC. This chain uses TRBV5-6 with TRBJ2-7, with 7 bases identical to TRBD1. This CDR3 is 17 amino acids long. Germline assignment: CDR1 SGHDT and CDR2 YYEEEE. The J segment lost 5 bases and the V segment lost 0 bases, leaving 14 bases of the junction unmatched.

The chain is built from TRBV5-1 and TRBJ2-7; 12 bases map to TRBD2. Germline CDR1 and CDR2: SGHRS and YFSETQ. Trimming took 2 bases from V and 7 from J; bases not matched to a gene: 13. CDR3 size: 17 residues. CDR3 sequence reads: CASSFGASGGATWEQYF. CDR3 sequence (DNA): TGCGCCAGCAGCTTTGGGGCTAGCGGGGGGGCCACCTGGGAGCAGTACTTC.

The chain combines TRBV5-1 with TRBJ2-1; TRBD2 aligns across 7 bases. V shed 3 bases, J shed 0 bases, and the junction held 3 bases outside the gene matches. Germline CDR1 reads SGHRS; CDR2 reads YFSETQ. The CDR3 contains 15 residues. CDR3 DNA sequence: TGCGCCAGCAGCTCCGGGGGGAGCTCCTACAATGAGCAGTTCTTC. It translates to CASSSGGSSYNEQFF.

Only one count was recorded for this clone. V usage is TRBV27 and J usage is TRBJ1-6, with 9 bases identical to TRBD1. J lost 9 bases, V lost 7 bases, and 4 bases had no gene match. CDR1 MNHEY and CDR2 SMNVEV come from the germline V gene (reference sequence). This CDR3 is 13 amino acids long. Here the CDR3 reads CASTGQGGSPLHF. CDR3 coding DNA: TGTGCCAGCACGGGACAGGGCGGTTCACCCCTCCACTTT.

This rearrangement joins TRBV29-1 to TRBJ1-2, with TRBD1 matching over 9 bases. Germline trimming cut 6 bases from V and 8 bases from J; bases unmatched to any gene: 10. The CDR3 loop spans 13 amino acids. The germline gives CDR1 SQVTM, CDR2 ANQGSEA. Here the CDR3 reads CSVGDRVGGGYTF. The CDR3 DNA sequence: TGCAGCGTGGGGGACAGGGTAGGAGGGGGCTACACCTTC.

This clone was seen only a few times. The V call is TRBV28, the J call TRBJ1-3; no definite D call. Trimming pared 3 bases from V and 2 bases from J, leaving 14 bases between. CDR1 and CDR2 (germline): MDHEN, SYDVKM. The CDR3 is made up of 16 amino acids. This CDR3 is CASSFPRRRAGNTIYF. CDR3 nucleotides: TGTGCCAGCAGTTTTCCCCGGCGTCGGGCTGGAAACACCATATATTTT.

The V and J genes are TRBV7-9 and TRBJ1-4; D not certain. V was clipped by 1 base and J by 4 bases, with 13 bases between them. The V gene's germline CDR1 is SEHNR and CDR2 FQNEAQ (reference sequence). The CDR3 has 16 amino acids. The CDR3 nucleotides are TGTGCCAGCAGCTTAGGTCAGGCGGGGTTTAATGAAAAACTGTTTTTT. Translated, it gives CASSLGQAGFNEKLFF. Variable domain in full (rest from reference TRBV7-9 and TRBJ1-4): DTGVSQNPRHKITKRGQNVTFRCDPISEHNRLYWYRQTLGQGPEFLTYFQNEAQLEKSRLLSDRFSAERPKGSFSTLEIQRTEQGDSAMYLCASSLGQAGFNEKLFFGSGTQLSVL.

This clone occurred once. The chain recombines TRBV6-5 with TRBJ1-2, with 8 nucleotides matching TRBD1. CDR3 length equals 13 residues. Looked up from germline, CDR1 is MNHEY and CDR2 is SVGAGI. J was trimmed by 2 bases and V by 10 bases; bases with no gene match: 6. The DNA for the CDR3 is TGTGCCATCCAGGGGGCGCCGAACTATGGCTACACCTTC. Residues: CAIQGAPNYGYTF.